The entry below describes one T cell receptor beta chain. The antigen is not known. The authors ran a second PCR of 7 to 11 cycles using a sample-barcoded 5' primer and a J-beta primer mix. CDR3-containing paired-end reads numbered at least 2.5 million in each sample. One entry per CDR3 protein results from TCRdb running MiXCR on the 5' RACE reads. The repertoire consists of about 570,000 distinct CDR3 sequences, with approximately 27% occurring once and the leading ten covering less than 20%. These data come from a study of blood T cells in healthy people across ages. General study findings and limits: Among T cells, TCR beta diversity per million cells dropped roughly linearly as age rose. Both higher diversity and more naive CD4+ cells marked long-lived donors when set against aged donors.

This CDR3 has 14 residues. The V gene lost 4 bases and the J gene lost 2 bases, with 12 bases spanning the gap. Germline V gene data show CDR1 as SGHRS and CDR2 as YFSETQ. Healthy individuals of Caucasian origin from Russia, aged roughly 6 to 100, served as donors. The chain combines TRBV5-1 with TRBJ2-5; the D gene is possibly TRBD2 (6 bases). The receptor comes from a woman in her sixties or seventies in good health. The sample was blood. The CDR3 region is CASSHGTPQETQYF. The CDR3 DNA reads TGCGCCAGCAGCCACGGGACTCCGCAAGAGACCCAGTACTTC.